A selection of T cell receptor beta chains follows, all from one sample in a study of shared clonotypes between healthy human individuals. TCRdb's copy holds only in-frame clones and misses some; the assay was immunoSEQ multiplex PCR. The sample includes some 2 million clones, about 95% of them seen just once. Input material: naive CD8+ T cells sorted from blood. These receptors all stem from a man in his late teens or twenties in good health. Both conserved end residues are trimmed from each CDR3. Fields, in order: J gene, V gene, CDR3 protein.

TRBJ1-4	TRBV10-3	ATTGAHEKLF
TRBJ2-3	TRBV25-1	ASSGLAGVSDTQY
TRBJ1-3	TRBV7-9	ASSLGPAGNTIY
TRBJ1-6	TRBV12-2	ASRLVCFRRHNSPLH
TRBJ2-2	TRBV10-2	ASSGRDGANTGELF
TRBJ1-1	TRBV19	ASSIDRANEGTEAF
TRBJ2-4	TRBV7-2	ASSSGRAAKNIQY
TRBJ1-3	TRBV18	ASSPEGPGNTIY
TRBJ2-7	TRBV6-6	ASSYSKQDQSYEQY
TRBJ1-2	TRBV4-1	ASSQVPGPAFGYT
TRBJ2-5	TRBV6-5	ASSYSEAGEETQY
TRBJ1-1	TRBV6-5	ASSDGMNTEAF
TRBJ1-5	TRBV7-9	ASSPGTGGDQPQH
TRBJ2-1	TRBV2	AKSGHDQNEQF
TRBJ2-7	TRBV6-6	ASSPLSGTAYEQY
TRBJ2-7	TRBV18	ASSPNPAGAPLYEQY
TRBJ2-7	TRBV11-2	ASSSPTGYYEQY
TRBJ2-3	TRBV5-4	ASSLSAGEGGTQY
TRBJ1-2	TRBV30	AWLPPGTGIGYT
TRBJ2-5	TRBV19	ASSIVADQETQY
TRBJ2-3	TRBV5-1	ASSVLGQQLTTDTQY
TRBJ2-5	TRBV7-9	ASSLGVLGGETQY
TRBJ2-3	TRBV5-4	ASSLATVTDTQY
TRBJ2-7	TRBV4-1	ASSQVGESYEQY
TRBJ1-5	TRBV5-1	ASSSGQADQPQH
TRBJ1-1	TRBV28	ASSLVEKTEAF
TRBJ2-1	TRBV6-6	ASSYSAATYNEQF
TRBJ2-6	TRBV10-2	ASMPISGANVLT
TRBJ1-1	TRBV27	ASGRLGGMNTEAF
TRBJ2-7	TRBV4-3	ASSQAVGAVEGSFEQY
TRBJ2-2	TRBV29-1	SVAVGTGELF
TRBJ2-7	TRBV5-6	ASSLYGSISYEQY
TRBJ1-5	TRBV28	ASSFVRVGQPQH
TRBJ2-3	TRBV5-1	ASSGTTSGVDTQY
TRBJ2-7	TRBV7-9	ASSLSTGVYEQY
TRBJ2-1	TRBV5-1	ASSLAYSPEQF
TRBJ2-7	TRBV5-4	ASSPINSYEQY
TRBJ1-5	TRBV27	ASSSYHGTVGSQPQH
TRBJ1-4	TRBV30	AWSIRSTNEKLF
TRBJ2-2	TRBV7-2	ASSLLHGAGELF
TRBJ1-1	TRBV29-1	SVLRPKDTEAF
TRBJ2-7	TRBV5-6	ASNPLAGGPYEQY
TRBJ2-1	TRBV5-6	ASSSGMFVNEQF
TRBJ1-6	TRBV7-2	ASSQGPGSPLH
TRBJ2-7	TRBV19	ASSGDISYEQY
TRBJ2-1	TRBV10-3	AISESRASGDYNEQF
TRBJ2-3	TRBV5-1	ASSSGTGGPDTQY
TRBJ2-3	TRBV6-1	ASSEAGGPSTDTQY
TRBJ2-7	TRBV28	ASAPQGGSYEQY
TRBJ2-7	TRBV4-1	ASSQASGGYEQY
TRBJ1-6	TRBV7-9	ASSLGTGDSPLH